Below, one T cell receptor (beta chain) is given with its context. Its specificity is unknown. The source of the sample is a study of metastatic and nonmetastatic thyroid tumors. Turning to the study itself: Repertoire comparison spanned blood and tumor or nodule tissue of malignant and benign thyroid patients.

With V trimmed by 2 bases and J by 2 bases, 4 bases remained unmatched. The CDR3 is 17 amino acids. Germline values: CDR1 MNHEY, CDR2 SVGAGI. Per the original methods: A classifier of distant metastasis in papillary thyroid cancer was built from CDR3 differences (across clinicopathological groups). TCRdb reanalyzed the PCR reads with MiXCR. The V and J calls follow TCRdb's processing rather than the paper's. The data contain 16,000 or so clones, 25% of them seen just once; the ten biggest clones take up approximately 15%. Among the patients, none had received any treatment before thyroid surgery. Study observations and caveats: TCR beta diversity was reportedly significantly higher in malignant thyroid tumors than benign nodules, in blood and tumor.

This receptor was identified in a female donor with papillary thyroid cancer or a benign thyroid nodule (not recorded which). Some clones in this sample may be carry-over from other donors' samples. Source material: adjacent normal tissue. The chain carries TRBV6-5 and TRBJ2-3; 13 nucleotides agree with TRBD2. CDR3 residues: CASSYVGLAGSTDTQYF. In DNA form, the CDR3 reads TGTGCCAGCAGTTACGTGGGACTAGCGGGGTCCACAGATACGCAGTATTTT.